Below are 17 T cell receptor beta chains sequenced from a single sample in a study of PD-1 blockade in mismatch repair-deficient tumors. The protocol was immunoSEQ multiplex PCR, while the TCRdb copy is restricted to in-frame clones and leaves out a portion. The table lists under 50,000 clones, 65% to 80% of them singletons. Sequenced here: PBMCs, sampled before pembrolizumab treatment. These receptors were taken from an adult with mismatch repair-deficient cancer.

The chain combines TRBV9 with TRBJ2-5; TRBD1 aligns across 11 bases. From germline, CDR1 is SGDLS and CDR2 YYNGEE. CDR3 length: 15 amino acids. V shed 3 bases, J shed 1 base, and the junction held 2 bases outside the gene matches. In DNA, the CDR3 is TGTGCCAGCAGCGCGGGGACAGGGGGCCAAGAGACCCAGTACTTC. This translates into CASSAGTGGQETQYF.

This chain connects TRBV6-6 to TRBJ1-5; weak D call: TRBD1 (5 bases). The CDR3 totals 13 residues. CDR1 and CDR2 from the germline V gene are MNHNY and SVGAGI (reference sequence). V was clipped by 7 bases and J by 9 bases, with 16 bases between them. CDR3 in DNA: TGTGCCAGCACCCGGTCAGGGAGTTGGCCCCAGCATTTT. Its translation is CASTRSGSWPQHF.

The chain couples TRBV10-2 to TRBJ1-4, with D possibly matching TRBD1 (5 bases). The germline V gene has CDR1 WSHSY and CDR2 SAAADI. This CDR3 is built from 13 residues. The ends were cut back, 8 bases at V and 8 bases at J, with 15 bases in the middle. For the CDR3, the DNA is TGCGCCAGCCGGGGGAACCGGGGGGAAAAACTGTTTTTT. It codes for CASRGNRGEKLFF.

This chain connects TRBV19 to TRBJ2-5, with 8 bases that match TRBD2. The germline CDR1 and CDR2 sequences are LNHDA and SQIVND (reference sequence). V gave up 7 bases and J gave up 1 base; unmatched junction bases: 14. CDR3 length: 17 residues. CDR3 region: CASNTPGLGVSQETQYF. The CDR3 nucleotides are TGTGCCAGTAACACTCCGGGACTAGGAGTTTCCCAAGAGACCCAGTACTTC.

CDR3 loop: CATSRENTGTSGSAVGTKETQYF. CDR3 in DNA: TGTGCCACCAGCAGAGAGAACACCGGGACTAGCGGGAGTGCGGTTGGGACCAAAGAGACCCAGTACTTC. V and J are TRBV15 and TRBJ2-5; 14 nucleotides align to TRBD2. Germline lookup yields CDR1 LNHNV and CDR2 YYDKDF (reference sequence). The ends lost 0 bases at V and 3 bases at J; junction bases unmatched: 21. There are 23 residues in the CDR3.

This clone was counted a single time. V and J are TRBV18 and TRBJ2-3, with TRBD1 as a possible D gene (6 bases). Looked up from germline, CDR1 is KGHSH and CDR2 is LQKENI. V shed 8 bases and J shed 6 bases, with 15 bases lying between them. The CDR3 consists of 13 residues. The CDR3 is CASLDRLADTQYF. CDR3 nucleotides: TGTGCCAGCCTTGACAGGTTAGCCGATACGCAGTATTTT. Full variable domain (missing parts from reference TRBV18 and TRBJ2-3): NAGVMQNPRHLVRRRGQEARLRCSPMKGHSHVYWYRQLPEEGLKFMVYLQKENIIDESGMPKERFSAEFPKEGPSILRIQQVVRGDSAAYFCASLDRLADTQYFGPGTRLTVL.

Points on this clone: This sample includes further DNA sequences coding for the same CDR3. The genes are TRBV4-2 and TRBJ1-2; the D is unclear. The CDR3 totals 11 residues. The germline V and J ends were trimmed by 0 bases and 7 bases, with 3 bases remaining between them. Per germline, CDR1 LGHNA and CDR2 YNFKEQ. The DNA of the CDR3 is TGTGCCAGCAGCCAAGAGGGTGGCTACACCTTC. It is translated as CASSQEGGYTF.

V gene TRBV7-3 combines with J gene TRBJ2-7; D is possibly TRBD1 (7 bases). This CDR3 spans 15 amino acids. Looked up from germline, CDR1 is SGHTA and CDR2 is FQGTGA. The V end lost 2 bases, the J end lost 3 bases, and 14 bases lay between the germline ends. For the CDR3, the DNA is TGTGCCAGCAGCTTAGGTGGAGGGGGCAACTACGAGCAGTACTTC. Residues: CASSLGGGGNYEQYF.

The chain carries TRBV7-2 and TRBJ2-2; D possibly matches TRBD1 or TRBD2 (5 bases each). V was clipped by 5 bases and J by 3 bases, with 10 bases between them. The CDR3 runs to 14 residues. Germline values: CDR1 SGHTA, CDR2 FQGNSA. For the CDR3, the DNA is TGTGCCAGCAGCCCCGGGGCTTACACCGGGGAGCTGTTTTTT. As protein: CASSPGAYTGELFF.

This chain links TRBV5-5 with TRBJ1-5; D is unclear. CDR1 is SGHKS, CDR2 YYEKEE, per germline (reference sequence). CDR3 length: 14 residues. V was pared by 5 bases and J by 2 bases, with 11 bases between. The CDR3 reads CASSFYWGNQPQHF. The CDR3 DNA follows: TGTGCCAGCAGTTTCTATTGGGGCAATCAGCCCCAGCATTTT.

The chain carries TRBV4-2 and TRBJ2-7; 7 bases are a match to TRBD1. Germline values: CDR1 LGHNA, CDR2 YNFKEQ. This CDR3 is 16 amino acids long. With V trimmed by 2 bases and J by 6 bases, 13 bases remained unmatched. CDR3 protein: CASSQLQGTRVGEQYF. The CDR3 DNA reads TGTGCCAGCAGCCAACTACAGGGGACCCGAGTAGGCGAGCAGTACTTC.

The chain employs TRBV19 and TRBJ2-3; 11 nucleotides agree with TRBD2. CDR1 LNHDA and CDR2 SQIVND come from the germline V gene (reference sequence). This CDR3 region has 15 residues. Trimming cost V 5 bases and J 6 bases; bases outside gene matches: 7. This CDR3 is CASSASTSGMDTQYF. The CDR3 DNA follows: TGTGCCAGTAGTGCTTCGACTAGCGGGATGGATACGCAGTATTTT.

This clone has a single count. The chain employs TRBV11-3 and TRBJ1-1; D not certain. Germline CDR1 is SGHNT and CDR2 is YENEEA. The CDR3 consists of 13 residues. V was pared by 3 bases and J by 4 bases, with 9 bases between. CDR3 protein: CASSFYESTEAFF. The CDR3, as DNA: TGTGCCAGCAGCTTTTACGAGAGCACTGAAGCTTTCTTT.

The chain joins TRBV11-3 to TRBJ2-1; D is possibly TRBD1 (6 bases). Germline CDR1 is SGHNT and CDR2 is YENEEA. There are 16 residues in the CDR3. V was trimmed by 2 bases and J by 0 bases, leaving 11 bases between them. For the CDR3, the DNA is TGTGCCAGCAGCTTATCGCAGGGGAGCTCCTACAATGAGCAGTTCTTC. Its translation is CASSLSQGSSYNEQFF.

CDR3 amino acids: CASSLGASDTGELFF. The CDR3 coding sequence is TGTGCCAGCAGCTTGGGGGCTTCCGACACCGGGGAGCTGTTTTTT. The chain recombines TRBV7-8 with TRBJ2-2; D is possibly TRBD1 (6 bases). V lost 3 bases and J 3 bases, leaving 11 bases between the germline ends. Germline CDR1 SGHVS, CDR2 FQNEAQ. The CDR3 runs 15 residues.

The chain links TRBV20-1 to TRBJ1-4; no clear D gene. In germline, CDR1 is DFQATT, CDR2 SNEGSKA (reference sequence). CDR3 length equals 11 residues. V was shortened by 5 bases and J by 5 bases, with 6 bases between the two germline ends. The CDR3 loop is CSAERNEKLFF. The DNA for the CDR3 is TGCAGTGCTGAAAGGAATGAAAAACTGTTTTTT.

This clone has a single count. This chain connects TRBV19 to TRBJ1-2; perhaps TRBD1 as D (5 bases). Trimming removed 7 bases from V and 4 bases from J, with 13 bases in between. This CDR3 is 13 amino acids long. CDR1 is LNHDA, CDR2 SQIVND, per germline (reference sequence). The CDR3 DNA follows: TGTGCCAGTAATGCCCAGGGCCTCTATGGCTACACCTTC. This gives the protein CASNAQGLYGYTF.